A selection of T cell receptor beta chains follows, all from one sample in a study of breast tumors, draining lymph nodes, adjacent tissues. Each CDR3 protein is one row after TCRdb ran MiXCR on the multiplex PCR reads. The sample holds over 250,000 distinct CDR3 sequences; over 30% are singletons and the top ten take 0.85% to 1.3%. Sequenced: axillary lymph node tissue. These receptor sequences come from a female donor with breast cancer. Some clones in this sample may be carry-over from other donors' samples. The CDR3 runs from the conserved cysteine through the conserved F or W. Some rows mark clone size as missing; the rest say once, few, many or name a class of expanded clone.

CSAPGAGWQETQYF	TRBV20-1	many	14	TRBJ2-5
CASREQANTEAFF	TRBV12-3/TRBV12-4	NA	13	TRBJ1-1
CASSLNRAHGYTF	TRBV12-1	few	13	TRBJ1-2
CASSSGSNQPQHF	TRBV27	NA	13	TRBJ1-5
CASSETNHRYF	TRBV6-4	NA	11	TRBJ2-4
CASSSGQRYEQYF	TRBV6-6	many	13	TRBJ2-7
CASRRGPYNEQFF	TRBV12-3/TRBV12-4	many	13	TRBJ2-1
CAISAGLAGANEQYF	TRBV10-3	many	15	TRBJ2-7
CASRGDPYEQYF	TRBV6-5	many	12	TRBJ2-7
CAIMGTSGRAINEQFF	TRBV10-3	many	16	TRBJ2-1